These 2 T cell receptor beta chains originate from one sample sequenced in a study of T cell responses to AZD1222 COVID-19 vaccine. The method was immunoSEQ multiplex PCR; TCRdb's version includes in-frame clones alone and lacks a portion of them. This repertoire shows under 150,000 clones, 80% to 90% found once; its top ten account for roughly 4%. Sequencing was performed on peripheral blood, taken on day 0 of MenACWY control vaccination. These receptors came from an adult in good health.

The chain is built from TRBV5-1 and TRBJ1-6; D gene unclear. The V gene lost 0 bases and the J gene lost 7 bases, with 14 bases spanning the gap. This CDR3 region has 16 residues. The V gene's germline CDR1 is SGHRS and CDR2 YFSETQ. CDR3 nucleotide sequence: TGCGCCAGCAGCTTGGACCCGCGGGGAAGGAATTCACCCCTCCACTTT. Its translation: CASSLDPRGRNSPLHF.

The chain employs TRBV5-8 and TRBJ1-2, with a possible D match to TRBD1 (5 bases). Trimming removed 4 bases at V and 4 bases at J, with 17 bases between. Germline assignment: CDR1 SGHTS and CDR2 YDEGEE. The CDR3 runs to 15 residues. The chain's CDR3 is CASSLSGGVPYGYTF. The CDR3 DNA follows: TGTGCCAGCAGCCTCTCGGGGGGGGTCCCCTATGGCTACACCTTC. Using reference TRBV5-8 and TRBJ1-2 for the parts outside the CDR3, the full variable domain is EAGVTQSPTHLIKTRGQQATLRCSPISGHTSVYWYQQALGLGLQFLLWYDEGEERNRGNFPPRFSGRQFPNYSSELNVNALELEDSALYLCASSLSGGVPYGYTFGSGTRLTVV.